These T cell receptor beta chains were read from a single sample in a study of blood T cells in healthy people across ages. TCRdb recomputed calls from the 5' RACE reads with MiXCR, one row per CDR3 protein. Among approximately 1.5 million distinct CDR3 sequences, approximately 43% were seen once, and the ten largest hold 4%. The specimen was blood. The receptors here all came from a woman aged 18-30 years in good health. Both conserved end residues are part of each CDR3. A D gene is named only where the DNA matches it firmly. Size values are once, few and many counts, or a class for expanded clones, and some rows have none.

TRBD1	TRBV25-1	NA	TRBJ1-5	CASSDYGTGDQPQHF	TGTGCCAGCAGTGACTATGGGACAGGCGATCAGCCCCAGCATTTT
TRBD2	TRBV20-1	NA	TRBJ2-7	CSSLVASGRISGERYF	TGCAGTTCCCTAGTCGCTAGCGGGAGGATAAGCGGTGAGCGGTACTTC
NA	TRBV29-1	few	TRBJ2-3	CSVEKGIPDTQYF	TGCAGCGTTGAAAAGGGGATCCCAGATACGCAGTATTTT
TRBD1	TRBV7-9	NA	TRBJ1-2	CASSSPQDRGANYGYTF	TGTGCCAGCAGCTCACCACAGGACAGGGGAGCTAACTATGGCTACACCTTC
TRBD1	TRBV20-1	few	TRBJ1-6	CSARPRTGVYNSPLHF	TGCAGTGCTAGACCCCGGACAGGGGTGTATAATTCACCCCTCCACTTT
NA	TRBV6-2/TRBV6-3	NA	TRBJ1-2	CASSYVGGRFYGYTF	TGTGCCAGCAGTTACGTCGGTGGCAGATTCTATGGCTACACCTTC
NA	TRBV5-1	NA	TRBJ2-1	CASSPDSPGSGEQFF	TGCGCCAGCAGCCCCGACAGTCCAGGTTCCGGTGAGCAGTTCTTC
TRBD1	TRBV20-1	NA	TRBJ1-2	CSAPDRGQAGYTF	TGCAGTGCCCCGGACAGGGGGCAAGCTGGCTACACCTTC
NA	TRBV10-3	NA	TRBJ2-1	CAISEGMGVYNEQFF	TGTGCCATCAGTGAGGGCATGGGGGTTTACAATGAGCAGTTCTTC
NA	TRBV7-3	NA	TRBJ2-1	CASSHNGNQGNEQFF	TGTGCCAGCAGCCACAACGGGAACCAGGGCAATGAGCAGTTCTTC
TRBD1	TRBV29-1	NA	TRBJ1-2	CSVPQGNYGYTF	TGCAGCGTTCCACAGGGGAACTATGGCTACACCTTC
NA	TRBV21-1	few	TRBJ1-5	CASSKVENGSQTNQPQHF	TGTGCCAGCAGCAAAGTTGAAAATGGCAGCCAGACCAATCAGCCCCAGCATTTT
NA	TRBV7-9	NA	TRBJ2-1	CASTSISYNEQFF	TGTGCCAGCACCTCGATTTCCTACAATGAGCAGTTCTTC
NA	TRBV9	NA	TRBJ2-1	CASSVIGAGNEQFF	TGTGCCAGCAGCGTAATTGGGGCTGGTAATGAGCAGTTCTTC
NA	TRBV2	many	TRBJ2-3	CASSSGGASTDTQYF	TGTGCCAGCAGTTCCGGGGGTGCTAGCACAGATACGCAGTATTTT
NA	TRBV7-9	NA	TRBJ1-6	CAMDSPESPLHF	TGTGCCATGGACAGTCCTGAGTCACCCCTCCACTTT